The clone carrying this T cell receptor beta chain was seen a few times. Sequencing was performed with immunoSEQ multiplex PCR; in TCRdb, only in-frame clones are kept and a portion is missing. This table has approximately 39,000 clones, about 81% appearing once. This record belongs to a study of OX40 agonist ivuxolimab in advanced cancers. The CDR3 has 17 residues. Germline assignment: CDR1 SGDLS and CDR2 YYNGEE. V shed 3 bases, J shed 4 bases, and the junction held 14 bases outside the gene matches. This receptor was obtained from an adult with an advanced solid tumor such as melanoma, head and neck, liver or kidney cancer. Source: CD4+ or CD8+ T cells sorted from blood, taken in a trial of the OX40 agonist ivuxolimab. This chain joins TRBV9 and TRBJ2-3; 7 bases are shared with TRBD2. CDR3 loop: CASSALGGGGVPDTQYF. The DNA of the CDR3 is TGTGCCAGCAGCGCCCTGGGAGGCGGGGGAGTTCCAGATACGCAGTATTTT.